A single sample is the source of the 15 T cell receptor beta chains below, sequenced in a study of human T cells and chemical hapten exposure. Each CDR3 protein is one row after TCRdb ran MiXCR on the 5' RACE reads. The sample lists under 85,000 distinct CDR3 sequences, under 10% occurring once. The authors extracted total RNA from unfractionated whole blood. The receptors come from a male donor in good health.

There are a few counts of this clonotype. The chain recombines TRBV29-1 with TRBJ2-1, with 13 bases matching TRBD2. The V gene's germline CDR1 is SQVTM and CDR2 ANQGSEA. With V trimmed by 3 bases and J by 3 bases, 2 bases remained unmatched. The length of the CDR3 is 15 residues. CDR3 loop: CSVEGTSGVYNEQFF. DNA of the CDR3: TGCAGCGTTGAGGGGACTAGCGGGGTCTACAATGAGCAGTTCTTC.

This clonotype was detected many times. This chain connects TRBV27 to TRBJ2-3; weak D call: TRBD2 (7 bases). The CDR3 totals 18 residues. CDR1 and CDR2 (germline): MNHEY, SMNVEV (reference sequence). V lost 4 bases, J lost 3 bases, and 23 bases lay in between. The DNA of the CDR3 is TGTGCCAGCAGTTCTCCCTCCCGTGGGGGGGCTATGACAGATACGCAGTATTTT. Encoded protein: CASSSPSRGGAMTDTQYF.

The sample holds many counts of this clonotype. The rearrangement links TRBV11-2 to TRBJ2-3; D is undetermined. Germline-derived CDR1 and CDR2 are SGHAT and FQNNGV. The CDR3 is 15 residues long. V lost 5 bases, J lost 0 bases, and 12 bases lay in between. The CDR3 protein is CASSLQRQSTDTQYF. In DNA form, the CDR3 reads TGTGCCAGCAGCCTACAGAGACAAAGCACAGATACGCAGTATTTT.

The gene calls are TRBV12-3 or TRBV12-4 and TRBJ2-1; 12 nucleotides agree with TRBD2. CDR3 length: 14 amino acids. With 5 bases clipped from V and 4 bases from J, the junction kept 0 bases outside the gene matches. Written as DNA, the CDR3 is TGTGCCAGCAGTACTAGCGGGAGGTACAATGAGCAGTTCTTC. It yields the protein CASSTSGRYNEQFF.

CDR3 in DNA: TGCAGCGTTGCGGACGGGGGTAGCAATCAGCCCCAGCATTTT. Protein sequence: CSVADGGSNQPQHF. The chain recombines TRBV29-1 with TRBJ1-5; maybe TRBD1 (5 bases). The V and J ends lost 4 bases and 0 bases respectively, with 10 bases between them. The CDR3 is made up of 14 amino acids. Germline values: CDR1 SQVTM, CDR2 ANQGSEA.

This clonotype showed up just a few times. The chain has TRBV27 and TRBJ1-1; 9 bases fit TRBD1. Per the germline V gene, CDR1 is MNHEY and CDR2 is SMNVEV (reference sequence). The CDR3 is made up of 16 amino acids. V was clipped by 5 bases and J by 4 bases; unmatched bases: 11. The CDR3 nucleotides are TGTGCCAGCAGTCTTCTATGGACAGGGGAGAGCACTGAAGCTTTCTTT. Protein product: CASSLLWTGESTEAFF.

In this sample, this clonotype turned up a few times. The rearrangement uses TRBV20-1 and TRBJ1-2, with TRBD1 matching over 8 bases. This CDR3 is built from 15 residues. Trimming at V came to 0 bases and at J to 6 bases, leaving 9 bases not matched to a gene. Germline CDR1 is DFQATT and CDR2 is SNEGSKA (reference sequence). In DNA form, the CDR3 reads TGCAGTGCTAGAGATCGCCCTACGACAGGGGATGGCTACACCTTC. Its protein is CSARDRPTTGDGYTF.

This clonotype has a count of ten or more. The chain carries TRBV12-3 or TRBV12-4 and TRBJ2-3, with 9 nucleotides matching TRBD1. V shed 3 bases and J 3 bases; nucleotides not matched to a gene: 4. The CDR3 runs to 15 residues. The CDR3 is CASSFLQGATDTQYF. CDR3 sequence (DNA): TGTGCCAGCAGTTTCTTACAGGGGGCAACAGATACGCAGTATTTT.

This chain uses TRBV5-1 with TRBJ2-6; TRBD1 agrees at 11 bases. The junction had 6 bases not matched to a gene; V was cut back by 4 bases and J by 0 bases. CDR1 SGHRS and CDR2 YFSETQ come from the germline V gene. This CDR3 is built from 18 residues. CDR3 DNA: TGCGCCAGCAGCGCCGGACAGGGGGCAAGCTCTGGGGCCAACGTCCTGACTTTC. Translating it yields CASSAGQGASSGANVLTF.

At least ten counts were recorded for this clonotype. V is TRBV20-1 and J is TRBJ2-5, with D unclear. The CDR3 is made up of 13 amino acids. Germline lookup yields CDR1 DFQATT and CDR2 SNEGSKA (reference sequence). V was cut by 1 base and J by 0 bases, with 6 bases left in between. The CDR3 loop reads CSARGYYQETQYF. The CDR3 bases are TGCAGTGCTAGAGGGTACTACCAAGAGACCCAGTACTTC.

This clonotype has only a few counts. V is TRBV7-6 and J is TRBJ2-2, with 7 bases fitting TRBD2. The CDR3 spans 14 residues. Unmatched junction bases numbered 6, after V lost 5 bases and J lost 6 bases. Germline values: CDR1 SGHVS, CDR2 FNYEAQ. In DNA, the CDR3 is TGTGCCAGCAGCCACGCTAGCGGCCCCGGGGAGCTGTTTTTT. This gives the protein CASSHASGPGELFF.

In its sample, this clonotype was seen many times. The chain is built from TRBV6-2 or TRBV6-3 and TRBJ2-1, with D tentatively TRBD1 (6 bases). The germline gives CDR1 MNHEY, CDR2 SVGEGT. There are 11 residues in the CDR3. Trimming stripped 6 bases from V and 13 bases from J, with 13 bases between. The CDR3 nucleotides are TGTGCCAGCAGCCACCCAGGGACACAGTTCTTC. Its translation is CASSHPGTQFF.

This clonotype showed up just a few times. Compared with germline, one end of the junction differs, possibly owing to a read error. The rearrangement joins TRBV7-9 to TRBJ1-5; D is perhaps TRBD1 (6 bases). This CDR3 region has 13 residues. Germline-derived CDR1 and CDR2 are SEHNR and FQNEAQ (reference sequence). The CDR3 here is CASSLNGGTELGF. CDR3 bases: TGTGCCAGCAGCTTAAACGGGGGCACTGAACTAGGGTTT.

This clonotype has ten or more counts. This chain joins TRBV3-1 and TRBJ1-5, with D maybe TRBD1 (6 bases). The V gene lost 0 bases and the J gene lost 4 bases, with 13 bases spanning the gap. The CDR3 loop spans 16 amino acids. Germline V gene data show CDR1 as LGHDT and CDR2 as YNNKEL (reference sequence). The chain's CDR3 is CASSQESRGGNQPQHF. DNA of the CDR3: TGTGCCAGCAGCCAAGAGTCCAGGGGTGGTAATCAGCCCCAGCATTTT.

This clonotype was seen many times. The chain joins TRBV12-3 or TRBV12-4 to TRBJ1-3, with 7 bases identical to TRBD1. J was trimmed by 0 bases and V by 5 bases; bases with no gene match: 4. The CDR3 extends over 15 amino acids. This chain's CDR3 is CASSPTGSSGNTIYF. In nucleotides, the CDR3 is TGTGCCAGCAGTCCGACAGGGAGCTCTGGAAACACCATATATTTT.